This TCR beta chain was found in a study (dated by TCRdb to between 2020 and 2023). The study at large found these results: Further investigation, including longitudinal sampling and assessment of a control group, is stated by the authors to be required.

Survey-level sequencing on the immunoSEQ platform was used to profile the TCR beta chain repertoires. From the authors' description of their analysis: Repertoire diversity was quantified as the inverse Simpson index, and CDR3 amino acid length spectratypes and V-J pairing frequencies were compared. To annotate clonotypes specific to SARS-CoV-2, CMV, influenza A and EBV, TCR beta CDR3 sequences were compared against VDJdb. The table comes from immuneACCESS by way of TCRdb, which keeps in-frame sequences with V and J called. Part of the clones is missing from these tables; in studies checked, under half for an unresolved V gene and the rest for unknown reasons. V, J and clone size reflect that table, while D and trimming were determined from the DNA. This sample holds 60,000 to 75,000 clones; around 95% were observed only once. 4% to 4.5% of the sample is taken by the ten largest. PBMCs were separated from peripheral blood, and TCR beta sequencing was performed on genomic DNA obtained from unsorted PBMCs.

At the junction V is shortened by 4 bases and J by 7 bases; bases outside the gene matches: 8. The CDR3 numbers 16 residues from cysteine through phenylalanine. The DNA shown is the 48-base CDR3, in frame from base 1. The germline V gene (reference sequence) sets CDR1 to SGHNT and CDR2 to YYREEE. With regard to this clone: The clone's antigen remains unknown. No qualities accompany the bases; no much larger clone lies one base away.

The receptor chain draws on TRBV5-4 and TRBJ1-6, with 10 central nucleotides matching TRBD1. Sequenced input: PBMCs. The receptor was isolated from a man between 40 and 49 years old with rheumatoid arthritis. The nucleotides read TGTGCCAGCAGCGCCAACCGGGACAGGGGAAATTCACCCCTCCACTTT. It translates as CASSANRDRGNSPLHF.